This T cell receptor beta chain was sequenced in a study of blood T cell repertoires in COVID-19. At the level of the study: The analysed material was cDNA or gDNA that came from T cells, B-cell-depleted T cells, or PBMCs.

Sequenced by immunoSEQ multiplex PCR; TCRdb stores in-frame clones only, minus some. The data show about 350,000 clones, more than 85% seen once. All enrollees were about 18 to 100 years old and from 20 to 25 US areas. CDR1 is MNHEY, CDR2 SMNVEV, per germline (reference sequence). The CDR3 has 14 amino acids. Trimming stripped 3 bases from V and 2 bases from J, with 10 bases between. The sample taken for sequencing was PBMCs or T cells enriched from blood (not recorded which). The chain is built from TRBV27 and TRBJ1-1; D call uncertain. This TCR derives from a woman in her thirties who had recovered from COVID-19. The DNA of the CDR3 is TGTGCCAGCAGTTTTAGCAGAACAAACACTGAAGCTTTCTTT. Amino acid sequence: CASSFSRTNTEAFF.